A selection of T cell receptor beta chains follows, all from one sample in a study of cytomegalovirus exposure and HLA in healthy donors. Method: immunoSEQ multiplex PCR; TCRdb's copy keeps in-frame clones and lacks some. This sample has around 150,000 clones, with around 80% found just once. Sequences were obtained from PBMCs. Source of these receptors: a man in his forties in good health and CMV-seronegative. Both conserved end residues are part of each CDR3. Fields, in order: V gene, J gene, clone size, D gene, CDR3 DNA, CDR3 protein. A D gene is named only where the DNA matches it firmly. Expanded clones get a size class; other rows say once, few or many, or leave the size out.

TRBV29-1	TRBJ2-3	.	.	TGCAGCGCTGGACTGAGCACAGATACGCAGTATTTT	CSAGLSTDTQYF
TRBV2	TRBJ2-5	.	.	TGTGCCAGCAGTGGGGCCAGCCAAGAGACCCAGTACTTC	CASSGASQETQYF
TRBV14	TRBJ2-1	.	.	TGTGCCAGCAGCCCTAAGGTCCTCAGCGGAAGACAGTTCTTC	CASSPKVLSGRQFF
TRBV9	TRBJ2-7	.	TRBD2	TGTGCCAGCAGCGTAGCGACCAGCGGGAGGCCCTACGAGCAGTACTTC	CASSVATSGRPYEQYF
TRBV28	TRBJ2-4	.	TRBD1	TGTGCCAGCAGCCCTTACGGTCGGACAGGGGTCTTCGGAGCCAAAAACATTCAGTACTTC	CASSPYGRTGVFGAKNIQYF
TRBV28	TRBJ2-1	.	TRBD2	TGTGCCAGCAGCTCAAAGCGGGAGCGATATTACAATGAGCAGTTCTTC	CASSSKRERYYNEQFF
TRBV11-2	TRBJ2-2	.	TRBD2	TGTGCCAGCAGCGCCAGCGGGAGATTTAGCGGGGAGCTGTTTTTT	CASSASGRFSGELFF
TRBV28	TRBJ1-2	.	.	TGTGCCAGCACAACTGAGGACTATGGCTACACCTTC	CASTTEDYGYTF
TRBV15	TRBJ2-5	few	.	TGTGCCACCAGCAGAGATAATGACGGGGTCGGAGAAGAGACCCAGTACTTC	CATSRDNDGVGEETQYF
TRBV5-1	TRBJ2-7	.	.	TGCGCCAGCAGCCCGGACAGCCGCCTTTACGAGCAGTACTTC	CASSPDSRLYEQYF
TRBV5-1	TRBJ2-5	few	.	TGCGCCAGCAGCTTGCAGGGTGCTAGGGAGACCCAGTACTTC	CASSLQGARETQYF
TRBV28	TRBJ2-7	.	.	TGTGCCAGCAGTTTCGGGGGGCTGGGGGACTACGAGCAGTACTTC	CASSFGGLGDYEQYF
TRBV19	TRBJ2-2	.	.	TGTGCCAGTAGTATTGGGCCCGGGGAGCTGTTTTTT	CASSIGPGELFF
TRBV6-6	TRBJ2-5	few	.	TGTGCCAGCAGTTACTACAGGGTGGGAGAGACCCAGTACTTC	CASSYYRVGETQYF
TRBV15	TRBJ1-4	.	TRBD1	TGTGCCACCAGGCAGGGGGCCACTAATGAAAAACTGTTTTTT	CATRQGATNEKLFF
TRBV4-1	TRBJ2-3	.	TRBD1	TGCGCCAGCAGCCCTTCCGGGACAGGGGGGACAGATACGCAGTATTTT	CASSPSGTGGTDTQYF
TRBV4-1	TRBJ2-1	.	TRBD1	TGCGCCAGCAGCCATGCCACCGGGACAGGGGGGCAAAATGAGCAGTTCTTC	CASSHATGTGGQNEQFF
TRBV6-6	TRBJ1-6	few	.	TGTGCCAGCAGTTCCAGGACAGAATGGAATTCACCCCTCCACTTT	CASSSRTEWNSPLHF
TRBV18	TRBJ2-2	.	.	TGTGCCAGCTCACTCGACAAATCCGGGGAGCTGTTTTTT	CASSLDKSGELFF
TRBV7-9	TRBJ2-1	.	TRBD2	TGTGCCAGCAGCTTACCAGCGGGGTCCTACAATGAGCAGTTCTTC	CASSLPAGSYNEQFF
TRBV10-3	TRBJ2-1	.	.	TGTGCCATCAGTGAGTCGGGGGGAGACTACAATGAGCAGTTCTTC	CAISESGGDYNEQFF
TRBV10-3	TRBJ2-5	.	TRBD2	TGTGCCTCCGAGGGAACTAGCGGGAGGGCCGGGGAGACCCAGTACTTC	CASEGTSGRAGETQYF
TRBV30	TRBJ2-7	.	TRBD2	TGTGCCTGGAGCGGGACTAGCGGGAGTTTCCACGAGCAGTACTTC	CAWSGTSGSFHEQYF
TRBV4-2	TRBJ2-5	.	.	TGTGCCAGCAGCCAAGATAGGGGGAGGGGCCAAGAGACCCAGTACTTC	CASSQDRGRGQETQYF
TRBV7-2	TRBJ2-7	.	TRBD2	TGTGCCAGCAGCTTAGCGCTATCTTTTCGGACTAGCGGTTCCTACGAGCAGTACTTC	CASSLALSFRTSGSYEQYF
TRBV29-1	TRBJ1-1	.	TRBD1	TGCAGCGTTGTGAGCAGGGGGCGCGAGTACACTGAAGCTTTCTTT	CSVVSRGREYTEAFF
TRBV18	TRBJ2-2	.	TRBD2	TGTGCCAGCTCACCAAGATACGGGAGCGGGAGCCTGAACACCGGGGAGCTGTTTTTT	CASSPRYGSGSLNTGELFF
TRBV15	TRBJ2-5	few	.	TGTGCCACCAGCAGTACGATGGACGGTCGGAGGGGTGAGACCCAGTACTTC	CATSSTMDGRRGETQYF
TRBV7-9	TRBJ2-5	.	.	TGTGCCAGCAGCTTTCCCCCTCCTAGAGAGACCCAGTACTTC	CASSFPPPRETQYF
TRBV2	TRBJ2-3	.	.	TGTGCCAGCAGTCGGGGCGGGGGCGCGAGCACAGATACGCAGTATTTT	CASSRGGGASTDTQYF
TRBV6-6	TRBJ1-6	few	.	TGTGCCAGTAGCGGGGGGGCTGGGAATTCACCCCTCCACTTT	CASSGGAGNSPLHF
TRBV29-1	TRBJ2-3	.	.	TGCAGCGTTGGCGGACAGAGTACGCAGTATTTT	CSVGGQSTQYF
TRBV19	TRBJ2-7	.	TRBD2	TGTGCCAGTAGTCGCACTGCGGGGGGCGAGCAGTACTTC	CASSRTAGGEQYF
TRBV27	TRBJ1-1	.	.	TGTGCCAGCAGTTTATCACAGAGCACTGAAGCTTTCTTT	CASSLSQSTEAFF
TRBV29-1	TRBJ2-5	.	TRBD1	TGCAGCGTGGAGGCAGGGGGCAAAGAGACCCAGTACTTC	CSVEAGGKETQYF
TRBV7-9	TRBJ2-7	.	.	TGTGCCAGCAGCTTCGGGGTCGACGAGCAGTACTTC	CASSFGVDEQYF
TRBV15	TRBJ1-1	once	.	TGTGCCACCAGCGCCGGGAACACTGAAGCTTTCTTT	CATSAGNTEAFF
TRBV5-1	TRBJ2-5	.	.	TGCGCCAGCAGCCTTACGCAGGGTCTAGGGGAAGAGACCCAGTACTTC	CASSLTQGLGEETQYF